The T cell receptor beta chain under discussion was sequenced for a study of early T cells in non-severe SARS-CoV-2 infection. Study-level information: Chains stayed unpaired after sequencing of bulk RNA from unsorted whole blood.

Each single cDNA molecule received a unique molecular identifier. TCRdb re-analysed the 5' RACE reads in MiXCR, keeping a single row per CDR3 protein. The sample contains over 70,000 distinct CDR3 sequences, around 13% of which appear only once. Per germline, CDR1 MDHEN and CDR2 SYDVKM. V shed 3 bases and J 3 bases; nucleotides not matched to a gene: 6. CDR3 size: 15 residues. Findings and limits, study-wide: Matching against VDJdb likely underestimated virus-specific expansions, favoring anti-spike CD8.

The table lists this clonotype with a few counts. The antigen is unknown. This chain links TRBV28 with TRBJ2-3; TRBD2 agrees at 7 bases. The sequence derives from an adult who was a healthcare worker with PCR-confirmed SARS-CoV-2 infection or an uninfected control (not recorded which). Sample: whole blood, taken at baseline. This CDR3 is CASSFEGSGTDTQYF. Here the CDR3 DNA reads TGTGCCAGCAGTTTTGAGGGTAGCGGGACAGATACGCAGTATTTT.